This T cell receptor beta chain was captured by sequencing in a study of T cell responses to AZD1222 COVID-19 vaccine. Study-wide results and caveats: The reported proportion of spike-specific TCRs targeting unmutated variant regions was nearly half. Breadth and depth of Spike-specific TCRs rose after two AZD1222 doses. Only six or seven AZD1222 recipients were seropositive at baseline. Spike regions recognized by vaccine-associated CD4 TCRs spanned the protein, led by 160-218 and 743-854.

Produced via immunoSEQ multiplex PCR; TCRdb's table is partial and in-frame only. The table lists around 86,000 clones, around 89% of them singletons. About this clone: Its target is not known.

This CDR3 comprises 17 residues. V lost 3 bases and J lost 7, with 19 bases in between. Germline assignment: CDR1 ENHRY and CDR2 SYGVKD. This sequence was found in an adult in good health. The sample was peripheral blood, taken on day 0 of AZD1222 vaccination. J is TRBJ1-6 and V is TRBV10-3, with a weak D call TRBD1 (5 bases). CDR3 sequence (DNA): TGTGCCATCAGTGACCAAGCGGGGTCAGGGAGCAATTCACCCCTCCACTTT. Residues: CAISDQAGSGSNSPLHF.